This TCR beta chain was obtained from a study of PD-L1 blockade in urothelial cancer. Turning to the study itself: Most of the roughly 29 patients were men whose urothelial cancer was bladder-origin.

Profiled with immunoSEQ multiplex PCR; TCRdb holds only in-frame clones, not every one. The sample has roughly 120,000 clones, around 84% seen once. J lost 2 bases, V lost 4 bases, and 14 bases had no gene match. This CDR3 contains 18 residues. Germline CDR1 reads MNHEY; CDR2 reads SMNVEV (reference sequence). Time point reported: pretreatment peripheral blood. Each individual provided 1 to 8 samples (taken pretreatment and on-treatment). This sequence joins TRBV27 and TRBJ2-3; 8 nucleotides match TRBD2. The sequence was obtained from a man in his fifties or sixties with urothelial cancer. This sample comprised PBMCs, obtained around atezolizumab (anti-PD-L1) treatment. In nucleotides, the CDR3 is TGTGCCAGCAGTTCCACAACGGAGCGGGAGTCGTCCACAGATACGCAGTATTTT. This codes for CASSSTTERESSTDTQYF.